This entry is about one T cell receptor beta chain. Its cognate antigen has yet to be identified. Base qualities were left out, and no much larger clone turns up one base away. The entry originates in a study of shared clonotypes between healthy human individuals (dated by TCRdb to the early 2020s). Background on the whole study: A couple of women and a few men aged 18 to 49 years were included in the cohort. For each donor, CD4 naive and CD4 memory were each given three plates, CD8 naive was given two plates, and CD8 memory was given one plate. To estimate repertoire size and how much clonotypes are shared between individuals, the study performed deep sequencing of blood TCR repertoires from roughly five healthy adults. To increase sequencing depth and limit assay-specific biases, different laboratories used diverse techniques to prepare libraries and sequence TCR repertoires. Each donor's leukapheresis produced roughly between roughly 0.85 and 9 billion PBMCs.

The paper's findings and limits, for the study overall: Across a handful of donors, roughly 5% of naive CD4, approximately 3.6% of naive CD8, 2% to 2.5% of memory CD4, and about 0.44% of memory CD8 clonotypes were shared. Estimated clonotype richness was generally larger for naive than for memory subsets. Rarefaction of sorted-subset datasets indicated incomplete sequencing despite the large sequencing depth. Pairwise subsampling led to the expectation that sequencing depth would affect the degree of clonotype sharing among donors. Compared with non-shared clonotypes, clonotypes shared by all four sorted-subset donors had higher generation probabilities. The genetic and exposure-history diversity represented was limited by the small number of donors. Only blood was sampled, and tissue TCR repertoires likely differ from those in blood.

According to the germline V gene, CDR1 reads MNHNS and CDR2 reads SASEGT. Relative to germline, V is 3 bases shorter and J is 6 bases shorter, with 15 bases between their ends. The CDR3 covers 15 residues, taking in both the cysteine and the phenylalanine. Kept here is only the CDR3 DNA, which spans 45 bases and is read in frame from base 1. TCR CDR3 regions were amplified from genomic DNA by multiplex PCR using the deep immunoSEQ assay. Extracted genomic DNA from each cell subset was distributed evenly across all wells of several immunoSEQ 96-well plates, and each plate was treated as a replicate. For sorted subsets, roughly 200 ng of genomic DNA, equivalent to around 29,000 T cell genomes, went into each replicate PCR. The purified libraries were quantified using a Qubit 3.0 fluorometer, sized with a Bioanalyzer 2100, and then quantified again using the KAPA Library Quantification kit. Every immunoSEQ 96-well plate was sequenced on a separate single-read 150-cycle Illumina NextSeq 550 flow cell. Regarding the original processing steps: Because only junctional sequences without quality scores were contained in the immunoSEQ output, filtering matching that applied to full-length reads could not be performed. Sequences were annotated with PyIR, a Python wrapper for IgBLAST v1.9, and V/J genes and CDR3 were assigned using IMGT germline references. Any read was removed if the V/J assignment was weak (E-value above 1e-6), the CDR3 was missing, or the read contained stop codons, out-of-frame junctions, or ambiguous translated residues. V3J clonotypes were defined as sequences sharing an identical inferred V gene, J gene, and CDR3 amino acid sequence. The percentage overlap between two repertoires was calculated by dividing the number of shared unique clonotypes by the size of the smaller repertoire. Three approaches were used to assess repertoire richness: RTK rarefaction, the Chao1 estimator, and Recon v2.1 estimates of unobserved clonotypes. Generation probabilities were computed with OLGA for all TCRbeta clonotypes obtained by the gDNA method from a few donors. This immuneACCESS table, as held by TCRdb, lists in-frame sequences with V and J called but not all clones. Of the missing ones, under half trace to an unresolved V gene in checked studies; the others have no known cause. The V and J calls and clone size are taken from that table; D and trimming were inferred from the DNA. This sample comprises approximately 2.5 million clones, roughly 93% of them detected only once. Approximately 0.36% of the sample lies in the top ten.

Healthy HIV-negative adults with no recently reported acute infections or vaccinations were included as donors. All donors were Caucasian adults living in Nashville, Tennessee, USA. CD4+ T cells were enriched through magnetic negative selection, after which naive cells were positively selected on CD45RA and the remaining negative fraction served as the memory subset. Blood was obtained by leukapheresis, after which PBMCs were separated by Ficoll-Histopaque density gradient centrifugation and cryopreserved in liquid nitrogen vapor phase. Analytical flow cytometry was used to check the purity and quantity of each magnetically sorted T cell population. Genomic DNA was isolated from every sorted fraction and measured by UV absorbance on a Nanodrop 2000c.

What was sequenced was naive CD4+ T cells from PBMCs. The cell subset or site label of this sample denotes: CD45RA+ positively selected. This clonotype was obtained from a man aged 18 to 29 in good health. Some clones in this sample may be carry-over from other donors' samples. The rearranged segments are TRBV6-1 and TRBJ1-5, with the identity of the D gene unclear. CDR3 sequence: CASSEGSPGGQPQHF. The nucleotides read TGTGCCAGCAGTGAGGGTTCCCCGGGAGGTCAGCCCCAGCATTTT.